This T cell receptor beta chain stems from a study of blood T cells in healthy people across ages. A J-beta primer mix and a sample-barcoded 5' primer were used in a second PCR of roughly 6 to 11 cycles. TCRdb ran MiXCR on the 5' RACE reads and lists one entry per CDR3 protein. The repertoire holds about 1.6 million distinct CDR3 sequences, with around 36% as singletons. The germline V and J ends were trimmed by 4 bases and 0 bases, with 10 bases remaining between them. Germline CDR1 LGHDT, CDR2 YNNKEL (reference sequence). This CDR3 is 14 amino acids long. This chain uses TRBV3-1 with TRBJ2-7; tentatively, D is TRBD2 (5 bases). Sequencing was done on a sample of blood. This TCR came from a woman in her 30s in good health. CDR3 bases: TGTGCCAGCAGCCTCGGACTGATCTCCTACGAGCAGTACTTC. Translating it yields CASSLGLISYEQYF.